Shown below are 29 T cell receptor beta chains from a single sample sequenced in a study of T cells in Graves' hyperthyroidism and ophthalmopathy. It was RNA transcripts that yielded the amplified TCR beta CDR3 regions. RT-PCR in the first round (using the HTBI primer set) targeted the TCR CDR3. TCRdb ran MiXCR on the multiplex PCR reads and lists one entry per CDR3 protein. The sample includes 660,000 or so distinct CDR3 sequences, under 25% of them seen just once. The sample was blood. These receptors were obtained from a man aged 30 to 39 with Graves' ophthalmopathy.

This clonotype was counted a few times. The CDR3, as DNA: TGTGCCAGCAGTTTAGGGCGGGGGAGGGCACGCGAGCAGTACTTC. Its translation: CASSLGRGRAREQYF. The rearrangement uses TRBV28 and TRBJ2-7; TRBD2 matches at 7 bases. The CDR3 contains 15 residues. CDR1 is MDHEN, CDR2 SYDVKM, per germline. The V segment lost 2 bases and the J segment 6 bases; nucleotides outside the gene matches: 10.

The sample holds a few counts of this clonotype. The chain employs TRBV29-1 and TRBJ2-5; D may be TRBD1 (6 bases). The V gene lost 8 bases and the J gene lost 2 bases, with 12 bases spanning the gap. CDR1 and CDR2 (germline): SQVTM, ANQGSEA. The CDR3 contains 12 residues. The CDR3 protein is CSTGRGQETQYF. CDR3 sequence (DNA): TGCAGCACAGGGCGAGGGCAAGAGACCCAGTACTTC.

The V call is TRBV7-3, the J call TRBJ1-2, with TRBD1 as a possible D gene (6 bases). CDR1 and CDR2 from the germline V gene are SGHTA and FQGTGA. The V gene lost 2 bases and the J gene lost 3 bases, with 10 bases spanning the gap. The CDR3 extends over 14 amino acids. The CDR3 is CASSLYPGDYGYTF. In nucleotides, the CDR3 is TGTGCCAGCAGCTTATATCCAGGGGACTATGGCTACACCTTC.

The V call is TRBV6-5, the J call TRBJ2-1; 10 positions match TRBD2. V trimming: 4 bases; J trimming: 5 bases; junction bases outside the gene matches: 5. Germline CDR1 reads MNHEY; CDR2 reads SVGAGI. CDR3 length: 15 amino acids. The CDR3 nucleotides read TGTGCCAGCAGTTTGAGCGGGAGGGTAGACAATGAGCAGTTCTTC. Translated: CASSLSGRVDNEQFF.

This clonotype was seen a handful of times. This sequence joins TRBV28 and TRBJ1-2; no clear D gene. Germline assignment: CDR1 MDHEN and CDR2 SYDVKM. The CDR3 has 13 amino acids. The V end lost 6 bases, the J end lost 0 bases, and 8 bases lay between the germline ends. CDR3 in DNA: TGTGCCAGCAGGGAATCAGCTAACTATGGCTACACCTTC. Protein sequence: CASRESANYGYTF.

The V and J genes are TRBV9 and TRBJ2-3; D not certain. With 3 bases removed from V and 1 base from J, the gap between germline ends came to 12 bases. The CDR3 runs to 15 residues. Germline loops: CDR1 SGDLS, CDR2 YYNGEE. The CDR3 here is CASSAQSFGTDTQYF. The CDR3, as DNA: TGTGCCAGCAGCGCCCAGAGTTTTGGCACAGATACGCAGTATTTT.

Ten or more counts support this clonotype. The rearrangement uses TRBV12-3 or TRBV12-4 and TRBJ1-4; D possibly corresponds to TRBD1 (5 bases). The CDR3 is made up of 18 amino acids. V gave up 5 bases and J gave up 3 bases, with 22 bases separating them. The DNA of the CDR3 is TGTGCCAGCAGTAGAGGTGCAGGGAGTGGGCGAGCTAATGAAAAACTGTTTTTT. Its protein is CASSRGAGSGRANEKLFF.

The chain links TRBV24-1 to TRBJ2-1; possible D gene TRBD2, 5 bases. The germline gives CDR1 KGHDR, CDR2 SFDVKD. The V end lost 3 bases, the J end lost 7 bases, and 18 bases lay between the germline ends. The CDR3 is 16 residues long. CDR3 protein: CATSDPQASRGNEQFF. In DNA, the CDR3 is TGTGCCACCAGTGATCCGCAGGCTAGCCGGGGTAATGAGCAGTTCTTC.

This clonotype was seen a handful of times. The rearrangement links TRBV6-1 to TRBJ1-6; D is uncertain. Germline values: CDR1 MNHNS, CDR2 SASEGT. Trimming removed 7 bases at V and 4 bases at J, with 14 bases between. CDR3 size: 15 residues. The CDR3 DNA reads TGTGCCAGCACTGGTTCACGGGAGTATAATTCACCCCTCCACTTT. Encoded protein: CASTGSREYNSPLHF.

This clonotype was counted between two and nine times. The chain employs TRBV30 and TRBJ1-2; no reliable D call. The CDR3 length is 14 residues. Trimming left V 2 bases short and J 2 bases short, with 12 bases between. In germline, CDR1 is GTSNPN, CDR2 SVGIG (reference sequence). DNA of the CDR3: TGTGCCTGGAGTCCCCCCAATACAAACTATGGCTACACCTTC. As protein: CAWSPPNTNYGYTF.

This clonotype was observed many times. V and J are TRBV11-2 and TRBJ2-1; D call uncertain. The germline V gene has CDR1 SGHAT and CDR2 FQNNGV. The length of the CDR3 is 15 residues. V dropped 1 base and J dropped 9 bases, with 16 bases sitting between them. The CDR3 here is CASSLGQTAGPEQFF. The CDR3, as DNA: TGTGCCAGCAGCTTAGGCCAGACCGCTGGGCCTGAGCAGTTCTTC.

The chain couples TRBV12-3 or TRBV12-4 to TRBJ1-2; TRBD1 matches at 8 bases. This CDR3 contains 14 residues. V dropped 5 bases and J dropped 4; count of bases not matched to a gene: 6. The CDR3 bases are TGTGCCAGCAGTCCTTCCGGACAGGGCTATGGCTACACCTTC. This sequence encodes CASSPSGQGYGYTF.

The table lists this clonotype with a few counts. The rearrangement joins TRBV20-1 to TRBJ2-1, with 9 bases that match TRBD2. CDR3 size: 16 residues. V lost 1 base to trimming and J lost 4 bases; unmatched junction nucleotides: 8. Per germline, CDR1 DFQATT and CDR2 SNEGSKA (reference sequence). In DNA form, the CDR3 reads TGCAGTGCTAGAGTCGTCCTAGGACTAGCGTACAATGAGCAGTTCTTC. Translating gives CSARVVLGLAYNEQFF.

The chain uses TRBV28 and TRBJ2-7; TRBD2 matches 9 bases. The CDR3 extends over 14 amino acids. The V and J ends lost 4 bases and 10 bases, in that order; junction bases with no gene match: 11. CDR1 is MDHEN, CDR2 SYDVKM, per germline. The CDR3 coding sequence is TGTGCCAGCAGTTCCGGCGGGGTTAGCGGGAGTCAGTACTTC. It specifies CASSSGGVSGSQYF.

The chain employs TRBV2 and TRBJ2-2; D unclear. Per germline, CDR1 SNHLY and CDR2 FYNNEI. V was pared by 6 bases and J by 6 bases, with 8 bases between. This CDR3 has 12 residues. The CDR3: CASRTYSGELFF. The CDR3 nucleotides read TGTGCCAGCAGGACCTACTCCGGGGAGCTGTTTTTT.

This clonotype showed up just once. Since a much larger clone is just one base distant, this may be a read error. V usage is TRBV27 and J usage is TRBJ1-1; D is unclear. CDR1 and CDR2 (germline): MNHEY, SMNVEV (reference sequence). This CDR3 has 13 amino acids. Written as DNA, the CDR3 is TGTGCCAGCAGTTTATACACGGGCACTGAAGCTTCCTTT. This codes for CASSLYTGTEASF.

This rearrangement joins TRBV6-1 to TRBJ2-5; 7 bases match TRBD1. This CDR3 comprises 16 residues. The V gene's germline CDR1 is MNHNS and CDR2 SASEGT. The J segment lost 4 bases and the V segment lost 5 bases, leaving 13 bases of the junction unmatched. The DNA of the CDR3 is TGTGCCAGCAGTTCTACAGGGGACGGCCGAGGAGAGACCCAGTACTTC. The encoded protein is CASSSTGDGRGETQYF.

This clonotype was seen a few times. V and J are TRBV7-9 and TRBJ1-4, with D maybe TRBD1 (6 bases). Between the trimmed V and J ends, which lost 3 bases and 7 bases, there was a span of 15 bases. Per the germline V gene, CDR1 is SEHNR and CDR2 is FQNEAQ (reference sequence). This CDR3 spans 15 amino acids. The CDR3 DNA follows: TGTGCCAGCAGCTTGACGGGGGGCCTTGGTGAAAAACTGTTTTTT. Translating gives CASSLTGGLGEKLFF.

The chain couples TRBV29-1 to TRBJ1-1; D gene ambiguous. The CDR3 length is 12 residues. Germline assignment: CDR1 SQVTM and CDR2 ANQGSEA. Deletions cut 4 bases from V and 4 bases from J, with 10 bases between. The CDR3 DNA is TGCAGCGTTGCCTATGAGGGCACTGAAGCTTTCTTT. Protein product: CSVAYEGTEAFF. Using reference TRBV29-1 and TRBJ1-1 for the parts outside the CDR3, the full variable domain is SAVISQKPSRDICQRGTSLTIQCQVDSQVTMMFWYRQQPGQSLTLIATANQGSEATYESGFVIDKFPISRPNLTFSTLTVSNMSPEDSSIYLCSVAYEGTEAFFGQGTRLTVV.

This clonotype has a count of ten or more. The chain uses TRBV11-2 and TRBJ2-3, with 7 nucleotides matching TRBD2. CDR3 size: 17 residues. Trimming at V came to 5 bases and at J to 4 bases, leaving 15 bases not matched to a gene. The germline V gene has CDR1 SGHAT and CDR2 FQNNGV. CDR3 sequence (DNA): TGTGCCAGCAGCCCCCGGGGGAGCGGGATTTGGGCAGATACGCAGTATTTT. Encoded protein: CASSPRGSGIWADTQYF.

The table lists this clonotype with a few counts. The chain links TRBV7-9 to TRBJ2-7; TRBD1 aligns across 7 bases. The CDR3 consists of 13 residues. Trimming took 8 bases from V and 2 from J; bases not matched to a gene: 6. Looked up from germline, CDR1 is SEHNR and CDR2 is FQNEAQ (reference sequence). CDR3 loop: CASGGQLPYEQYF. In nucleotides, the CDR3 is TGTGCCAGCGGGGGACAGCTCCCCTACGAGCAGTACTTC.

This sequence joins TRBV19 and TRBJ2-3; tentatively, D is TRBD2 (6 bases). The CDR3 runs to 15 residues. The V end lost 4 bases, the J end lost 1 base, and 12 bases lay between the germline ends. Germline assignment: CDR1 LNHDA and CDR2 SQIVND (reference sequence). The CDR3 reads CASSTPGGGTDTQYF. The CDR3 region has the DNA TGTGCCAGTAGTACCCCCGGAGGGGGCACAGATACGCAGTATTTT.

Only a few counts were recorded for this clonotype. The chain employs TRBV20-1 and TRBJ2-1; TRBD1 agrees at 7 bases. Trimming removed 6 bases from V and 4 bases from J; junction bases left unmatched: 9. The germline V gene encodes CDR1 DFQATT and CDR2 SNEGSKA (reference sequence). This CDR3 contains 14 residues. CDR3 nucleotide sequence: TGCAGTGCCGATCGAGGGGGCGTTTACAATGAGCAGTTCTTC. Translating gives CSADRGGVYNEQFF.

Worth noting for this clonotype: At one end the junction does not follow the germline gene, possibly because of a read error. The chain carries TRBV2 and TRBJ1-5; D is uncertain. The CDR3 runs 14 residues. Per germline, CDR1 SNHLY and CDR2 FYNNEI. This chain's CDR3 is CASSEARGNLPQHF. The DNA for the CDR3 is TGTGCCAGCAGTGAAGCGCGAGGCAATCTGCCCCAGCATTTT.

In this sample, this clonotype turned up many times. J is TRBJ1-3 and V is TRBV11-2; D not resolved. CDR1 is SGHAT and CDR2 is FQNNGV in the germline V gene. The CDR3 runs 14 residues. Between the trimmed V and J ends, which lost 4 bases and 0 bases, there was a span of 7 bases. Here the CDR3 reads CASSSQSSGNTIYF. The CDR3 region has the DNA TGTGCCAGCAGCTCACAGAGCTCTGGAAACACCATATATTTT.

The rearrangement links TRBV6-9 to TRBJ2-2, with D tentatively TRBD1 or TRBD2 (5 bases each). The V gene's germline CDR1 is MNHGY and CDR2 SVAAGI. The CDR3 is made up of 17 amino acids. V was cut by 4 bases and J by 5 bases, with 20 bases left in between. DNA of the CDR3: TGTGCCAGCAGTTGGCGCAAAGACAGTCGGACTACCGGGGAGCTGTTTTTT. Translating it yields CASSWRKDSRTTGELFF.

This clonotype has only a few counts. The rearrangement links TRBV7-9 to TRBJ2-7; TRBD2 agrees at 13 bases. Losses at the gene ends were 1 base for V and 1 base for J; bases not matched to a gene: 13. In germline, CDR1 is SEHNR, CDR2 FQNEAQ (reference sequence). The CDR3 covers 20 residues. This CDR3 reads CASSLGVGGLAGVVSYEQYF. CDR3 nucleotides: TGTGCCAGCAGCTTAGGGGTTGGCGGACTAGCGGGAGTCGTTTCCTACGAGCAGTACTTC. Using reference TRBV7-9 and TRBJ2-7 for the parts outside the CDR3, the full variable domain is DTGVSQNPRHKITKRGQNVTFRCDPISEHNRLYWYRQTLGQGPEFLTYFQNEAQLEKSRLLSDRFSAERPKGSFSTLEIQRTEQGDSAMYLCASSLGVGGLAGVVSYEQYFGPGTRLTVT.

The V and J genes are TRBV28 and TRBJ1-3; TRBD1 is a possible D gene (5 bases). Germline V gives CDR1 MDHEN, CDR2 SYDVKM. CDR3 size: 14 residues. Between the trimmed V and J ends, which lost 6 bases and 2 bases, there was a span of 11 bases. DNA for the CDR3: TGTGCCAGCAGCGCAGGGTTTACTGGAAACACCATATATTTT. This codes for CASSAGFTGNTIYF.

This clonotype was found many times. This chain joins TRBV29-1 and TRBJ2-5; 16 bases are shared with TRBD2. The V gene's germline CDR1 is SQVTM and CDR2 ANQGSEA. V trimming: 5 bases; J trimming: 5 bases; junction bases outside the gene matches: 11. This CDR3 spans 17 amino acids. The CDR3 DNA is TGCAGCGTTAGCTTGGGACTAGCGGGAGGGCCGGGGGAGACCCAGTACTTC. Amino acids: CSVSLGLAGGPGETQYF.